One TCR beta chain is described in this entry. Its antigen is undetermined. This record belongs to a study of early stage breast cancer tumors. As for the study in general: Invasive lobular carcinomas made up about 30% of the 12 ER+/PR+/HER2- tumors.

Overall study results and limits: Chain pairing and CD4, CD8 or FOXP3 expression were not captured.

Germline V lookup: CDR1 MDHEN, CDR2 SYDVKM. This CDR3 has 13 residues. V dropped 3 bases and J dropped 5 bases, with 8 bases sitting between them. The protocol was immunoSEQ multiplex PCR, while the TCRdb copy is restricted to in-frame clones and leaves out a portion. This sample has roughly 25,000 clones, with 65% to 75% found just once. The clonotype comes from a person between 60 and 70 years old with breast cancer. Sequenced sample: breast tumor tissue. This sequence joins TRBV28 and TRBJ2-1; D remains ambiguous. The CDR3 here is CASSLGSNNEQFF. The CDR3 region has the DNA TGTGCCAGCAGTTTGGGCAGCAACAATGAGCAGTTCTTC.